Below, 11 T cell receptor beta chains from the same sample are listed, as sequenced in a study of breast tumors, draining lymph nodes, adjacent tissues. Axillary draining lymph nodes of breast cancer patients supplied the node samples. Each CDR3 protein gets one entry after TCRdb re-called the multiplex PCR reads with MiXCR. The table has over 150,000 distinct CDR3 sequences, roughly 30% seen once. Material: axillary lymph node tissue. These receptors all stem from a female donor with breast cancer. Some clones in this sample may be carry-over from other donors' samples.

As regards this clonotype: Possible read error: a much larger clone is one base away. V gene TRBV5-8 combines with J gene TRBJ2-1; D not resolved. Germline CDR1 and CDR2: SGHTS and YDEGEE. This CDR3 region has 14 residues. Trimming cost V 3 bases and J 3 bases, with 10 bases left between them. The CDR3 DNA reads TGTGCCAGCAGCTCGGGCGCTGACTACAATGAGCAGTTCTTC. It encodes CASSSGADYNEQFF.

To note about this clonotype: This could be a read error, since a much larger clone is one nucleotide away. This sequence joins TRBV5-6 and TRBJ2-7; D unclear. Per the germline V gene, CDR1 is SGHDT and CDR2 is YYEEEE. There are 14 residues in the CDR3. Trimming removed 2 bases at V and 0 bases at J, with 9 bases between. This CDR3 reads CASSLDGTSYEQYF. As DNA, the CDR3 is TGTGCCAGCAGCTTAGACGGTACCTCCTACGAGCAGTACTTC.

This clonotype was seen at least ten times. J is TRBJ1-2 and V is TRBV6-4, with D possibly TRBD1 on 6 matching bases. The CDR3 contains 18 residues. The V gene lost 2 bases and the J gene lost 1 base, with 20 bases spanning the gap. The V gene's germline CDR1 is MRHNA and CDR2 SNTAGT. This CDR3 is CASSDPDRPASLNYGYTF. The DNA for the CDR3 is TGTGCCAGCAGTGACCCCGACAGGCCTGCCTCTCTTAACTATGGCTACACCTTC.

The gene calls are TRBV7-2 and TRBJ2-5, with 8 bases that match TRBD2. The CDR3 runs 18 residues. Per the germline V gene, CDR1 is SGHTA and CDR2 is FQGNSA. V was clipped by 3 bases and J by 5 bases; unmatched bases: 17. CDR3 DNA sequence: TGTGCCAGCAGCTTGACCGGGACGCGGTCGGGAGGGCGGGAGACCCAGTACTTC. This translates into CASSLTGTRSGGRETQYF.

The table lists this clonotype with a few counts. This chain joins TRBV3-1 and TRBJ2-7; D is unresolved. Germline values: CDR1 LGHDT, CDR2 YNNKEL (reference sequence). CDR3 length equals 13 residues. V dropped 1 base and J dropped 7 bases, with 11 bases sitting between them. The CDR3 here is CASSQVRSQEQYF. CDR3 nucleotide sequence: TGTGCCAGCAGCCAAGTGCGGTCCCAAGAGCAGTACTTC.

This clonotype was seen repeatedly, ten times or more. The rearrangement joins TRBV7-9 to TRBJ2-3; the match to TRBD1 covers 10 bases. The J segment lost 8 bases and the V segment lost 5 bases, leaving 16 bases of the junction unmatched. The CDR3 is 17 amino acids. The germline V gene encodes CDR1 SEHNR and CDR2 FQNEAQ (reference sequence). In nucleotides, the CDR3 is TGTGCCAGCAGCCCGGCGGGACAGGGGTCCCGGTGGGGTACGCAGTATTTT. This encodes CASSPAGQGSRWGTQYF.

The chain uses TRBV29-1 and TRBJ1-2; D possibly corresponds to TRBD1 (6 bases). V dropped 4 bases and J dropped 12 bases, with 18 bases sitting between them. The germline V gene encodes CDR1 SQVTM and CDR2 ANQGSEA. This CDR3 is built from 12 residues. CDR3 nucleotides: TGCAGCGTTGGGTCCACAGGGTTCCCTCACACCTTC. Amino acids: CSVGSTGFPHTF.

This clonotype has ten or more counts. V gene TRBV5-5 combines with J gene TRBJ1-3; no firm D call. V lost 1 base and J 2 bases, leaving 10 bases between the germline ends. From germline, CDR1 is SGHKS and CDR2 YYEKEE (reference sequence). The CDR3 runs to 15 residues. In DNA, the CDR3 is TGTGCCAGCAGCTTGTATGGGATTCCTGGAAACACCATATATTTT. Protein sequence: CASSLYGIPGNTIYF.

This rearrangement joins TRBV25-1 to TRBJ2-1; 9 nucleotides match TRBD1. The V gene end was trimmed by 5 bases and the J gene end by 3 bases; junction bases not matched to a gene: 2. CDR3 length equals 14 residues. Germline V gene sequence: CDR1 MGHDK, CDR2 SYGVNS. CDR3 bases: TGTGCCAGCAGTTCGACAGGGGGCTACAATGAGCAGTTCTTC. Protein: CASSSTGGYNEQFF. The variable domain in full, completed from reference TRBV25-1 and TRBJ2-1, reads EADIYQTPRYLVIGTGKKITLECSQTMGHDKMYWYQQDPGMELHLIHYSYGVNSTEKGDLSSESTVSRIRTEHFPLTLESARPSHTSQYLCASSSTGGYNEQFFGPGTRLTVL.

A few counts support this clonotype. CDR3 loop: CACGITSSYNEQFF. The CDR3 region has the DNA TGTGCCTGCGGTATAACGAGCTCCTACAATGAGCAGTTCTTC. The chain carries TRBV6-5 and TRBJ2-1; D is unresolved. The CDR3 contains 14 residues. Germline CDR1 MNHEY, CDR2 SVGAGI. Trimming took 11 bases from V and 0 from J, leaving 14 bases between them.

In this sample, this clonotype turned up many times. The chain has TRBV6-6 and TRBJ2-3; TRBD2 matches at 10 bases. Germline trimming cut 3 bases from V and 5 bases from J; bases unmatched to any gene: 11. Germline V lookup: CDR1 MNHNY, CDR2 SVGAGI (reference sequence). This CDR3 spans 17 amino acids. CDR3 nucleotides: TGTGCCAGCAGTTATTATAGCGGGGGGCCACGGGGAGATACGCAGTATTTT. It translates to CASSYYSGGPRGDTQYF.